The 24 T cell receptor beta chains reported below all come from one sample, sequenced in a study of early T cells in non-severe SARS-CoV-2 infection. Each CDR3 protein gets one entry after TCRdb re-called the 5' RACE reads with MiXCR. There are 60,000 or so distinct CDR3 sequences in the sample; just under 15% occur only once, and 8% to 10% lies in the top ten. The sequenced sample was whole blood, obtained at baseline. All receptors come from an adult who was a healthcare worker with PCR-confirmed SARS-CoV-2 infection or an uninfected control (not recorded which).

This clonotype was counted ten times or more. The chain couples TRBV4-2 to TRBJ2-7; TRBD1 matches at 9 bases. V lost 0 bases to trimming and J lost 6 bases; unmatched junction nucleotides: 0. Germline CDR1 and CDR2: LGHNA and YNFKEQ. This CDR3 contains 13 residues. In nucleotides, the CDR3 is TGTGCCAGCAGCCAAGAGACAGGGGGCGAGCAGTACTTC. Translation gives CASSQETGGEQYF.

V is TRBV6-5 and J is TRBJ1-2; TRBD1 might be the D (5 bases). This CDR3 is 14 amino acids long. Germline V gene data show CDR1 as MNHEY and CDR2 as SVGAGI. V lost 2 bases and J 4 bases, leaving 11 bases between the germline ends. As DNA, the CDR3 is TGTGCCAGCAGTTACCTGGGGGATGGCTATGGCTACACCTTC. Protein sequence: CASSYLGDGYGYTF.

This clonotype was counted only a few times. The chain uses TRBV11-2 and TRBJ1-5; 9 nucleotides align to TRBD1. The CDR3 covers 14 residues. The germline V gene has CDR1 SGHAT and CDR2 FQNNGV. Trimming took 5 bases from V and 4 from J; bases not matched to a gene: 3. CDR3 bases: TGTGCCAGCAGCACGGGACAGGGAAATCAGCCCCAGCATTTT. Its translation is CASSTGQGNQPQHF.

This rearrangement joins TRBV18 to TRBJ2-2; 8 bases match TRBD2. J lost 4 bases, V lost 4 bases, and 11 bases had no gene match. Germline V CDR1 and CDR2: KGHSH, LQKENI. The CDR3 runs to 17 residues. This chain's CDR3 is CASSLYSGGASTGELFF. DNA for the CDR3: TGTGCCAGCTCACTCTACAGCGGGGGCGCCAGCACCGGGGAGCTGTTTTTT.

Regarding this clonotype: A single base separates this from a much larger clone, so it may be a read error. The J gene is TRBJ2-1, the V gene TRBV2; D unresolved. Per the germline V gene, CDR1 is SNHLY and CDR2 is FYNNEI. The CDR3 has 13 amino acids. Trimming shortened V by 6 bases and J by 6 bases, and 12 bases separated the two germline ends. CDR3 sequence: CASSMDGSNEQFF. CDR3 DNA sequence: TGTGCCAGCAGCATGGACGGCAGCAATGAGCAGTTCTTC.

This clonotype was seen many times. This sequence joins TRBV12-3 or TRBV12-4 and TRBJ1-5, with D perhaps TRBD1 (5 bases). V lost 5 bases to trimming and J lost 2 bases, with 7 bases between them. The CDR3 has 13 residues. CDR3 sequence (DNA): TGTGCCAGCAGTCTCAGGGGCAATCAGCCCCAGCATTTT. Translation gives CASSLRGNQPQHF.

This clonotype was seen a handful of times. CDR3 nucleotide sequence: TGTGCCAGTACTGGCCGACAAAAGGGAGGCTACACCTTC. This gives the protein CASTGRQKGGYTF. The genes are TRBV19 and TRBJ1-2; D ambiguous. The CDR3 totals 13 residues. Germline values: CDR1 LNHDA, CDR2 SQIVND (reference sequence). Trimming took 7 bases from V and 8 from J, leaving 17 bases between them.

This chain links TRBV19 with TRBJ2-3; a weak D match, TRBD2 (7 bases). Trimming left V 6 bases short and J 0 bases short, with 13 bases between. Germline-derived CDR1 and CDR2 are LNHDA and SQIVND (reference sequence). This CDR3 region has 15 residues. This chain's CDR3 is CASSQGRESTDTQYF. The CDR3 DNA is TGTGCCAGTAGCCAGGGGCGGGAGAGCACAGATACGCAGTATTTT.

This clonotype has a count of ten or more. This rearrangement joins TRBV5-1 to TRBJ2-6; a weak D match, TRBD2 (6 bases). Germline V lookup: CDR1 SGHRS, CDR2 YFSETQ. V lost 6 bases, J lost 1 base, and 8 bases lay in between. This CDR3 is built from 14 residues. The CDR3, as DNA: TGCGCCAGCATGGCGGGGTCTGGGGCCAACGTCCTGACTTTC. The encoded protein is CASMAGSGANVLTF.

The chain carries TRBV4-1 and TRBJ2-2, with D unresolved. Germline values: CDR1 MGHRA, CDR2 YSYEKL. The CDR3 runs 16 residues. Trimming shortened V by 2 bases and J by 1 base, and 11 bases separated the two germline ends. The CDR3 nucleotides are TGCGCCAGCAGCCAATCGACCGGAATGAACACCGGGGAGCTGTTTTTT. Translation gives CASSQSTGMNTGELFF.

This clonotype was counted between two and nine times. This chain links TRBV20-1 with TRBJ2-5; D uncertain. The CDR3 is 13 amino acids. Trimming left V 0 bases short and J 7 bases short, with 12 bases between. Germline assignment: CDR1 DFQATT and CDR2 SNEGSKA (reference sequence). Here the CDR3 reads CSARDFPFGTQYF. The CDR3 DNA is TGCAGTGCTAGAGATTTCCCGTTCGGGACCCAGTACTTC.

V and J are TRBV20-1 and TRBJ2-3; D might be TRBD2 (6 bases). This CDR3 spans 13 amino acids. Germline V gives CDR1 DFQATT, CDR2 SNEGSKA (reference sequence). The V end was cut by 5 bases, the J end by 6 bases, with 15 bases between. The CDR3 spells CSAPQEGRDTQYF. CDR3 nucleotide sequence: TGCAGTGCTCCCCAGGAGGGACGCGATACGCAGTATTTT.

This chain uses TRBV11-2 with TRBJ2-7; tentative D call: TRBD1 (5 bases). V was shortened by 1 base and J by 1 base, with 11 bases between the two germline ends. Germline CDR1 reads SGHAT; CDR2 reads FQNNGV. The CDR3 runs to 15 residues. This CDR3 reads CASSLVVAGSYEQYF. DNA for the CDR3: TGTGCCAGCAGCTTAGTAGTCGCAGGGTCCTACGAGCAGTACTTC.

This clonotype showed up many times. The chain uses TRBV7-9 and TRBJ2-2; D not certain. V lost 6 bases and J lost 0, with 8 bases in between. CDR1 is SEHNR, CDR2 FQNEAQ, per germline (reference sequence). The CDR3 loop spans 14 amino acids. For the CDR3, the DNA is TGTGCCAGCAGAGGAGAGACGAACACCGGGGAGCTGTTTTTT. As protein: CASRGETNTGELFF.

About this clonotype: One junction end does not reproduce the germline sequence, and a read error may be involved. The V and J genes are TRBV11-2 and TRBJ1-2; D is possibly TRBD1 (6 bases). This CDR3 region has 15 residues. CDR1 and CDR2 from the germline V gene are SGHAT and FQNNGV. CDR3 bases: TGTGCCAGCAGCTTAGATGGGACATCCTCCTATGGCTGCACCTTC. Its translation: CASSLDGTSSYGCTF. The full variable domain, completed using reference TRBV11-2 and TRBJ1-2, is EAGVAQSPRYKIIEKRQSVAFWCNPISGHATLYWYQQILGQGPKLLIQFQNNGVVDDSQLPKDRFSAERLKGVDSTLKIQPAKLEDSAVYLCASSLDGTSSYGCTFGSGTRLTVV.

This clonotype was detected only a few times. The J gene is TRBJ2-3, the V gene TRBV5-5, with TRBD1 identical over 7 bases. The CDR3 totals 16 residues. The germline CDR1 and CDR2 sequences are SGHKS and YYEKEE (reference sequence). The ends lost 4 bases at V and 1 base at J; junction bases unmatched: 9. The CDR3 DNA follows: TGTGCCAGCAGCCGTACTACCGGGACAGGCACAGATACGCAGTATTTT. This codes for CASSRTTGTGTDTQYF.

This clonotype came up a few times. The genes are TRBV5-6 and TRBJ1-1; 8 bases are a match to TRBD1. Germline V gives CDR1 SGHDT, CDR2 YYEEEE. Trimming removed 0 bases from V and 8 bases from J; junction bases left unmatched: 9. The CDR3 has 15 residues. CDR3 sequence reads: CASSLAWTGWREAFF. The CDR3 DNA sequence: TGTGCCAGCAGCTTGGCGTGGACAGGGTGGCGGGAAGCTTTCTTT.

This clonotype was seen only a few times. The CDR3 here is CASSTGTGYSPLHF. The DNA for the CDR3 is TGCGCCAGCAGCACCGGGACAGGGTATTCACCCCTCCACTTT. The chain links TRBV10-1 to TRBJ1-6; 9 bases line up with TRBD1. With 6 bases clipped from V and 8 bases from J, the junction kept 5 bases outside the gene matches. Germline V gene data show CDR1 as WNHNN and CDR2 as SYGVQD (reference sequence). There are 14 residues in the CDR3.

V gene TRBV3-1 combines with J gene TRBJ2-2, with D perhaps TRBD1 or TRBD2 (6 bases each). CDR3 length: 17 residues. Germline V gene sequence: CDR1 LGHDT, CDR2 YNNKEL (reference sequence). With 4 bases removed from V and 2 bases from J, the gap between germline ends came to 17 bases. CDR3 region: CASSPRWGDKNTGELFF. For the CDR3, the DNA is TGTGCCAGCAGCCCCAGGTGGGGGGACAAAAACACCGGGGAGCTGTTTTTT.

This clonotype was found a few times. The chain uses TRBV6-4 and TRBJ1-1; D gene unclear. Trimming stripped 0 bases from V and 1 base from J, with 3 bases between. There are 13 residues in the CDR3. Germline loops: CDR1 MRHNA, CDR2 SNTAGT. The CDR3 region is CASSDSRNTEAFF. In DNA form, the CDR3 reads TGTGCCAGCAGTGACTCAAGGAACACTGAAGCTTTCTTT.

This chain joins TRBV11-2 and TRBJ2-3, with TRBD2 matching 12 bases. V was clipped by 3 bases and J by 5 bases; unmatched bases: 12. This CDR3 region has 18 residues. Germline values: CDR1 SGHAT, CDR2 FQNNGV. The CDR3 region has the DNA TGTGCCAGCAGCTTCGTGGCTAGCGGGGGGGCCGGAGGAGATACGCAGTATTTT. This codes for CASSFVASGGAGGDTQYF.

This clonotype was recorded many times. The chain links TRBV11-2 to TRBJ2-1; 7 nucleotides line up with TRBD2. CDR1 is SGHAT, CDR2 FQNNGV, per germline. The junction had 12 bases not matched to a gene; V was cut back by 1 base and J by 3 bases. The CDR3 is 18 amino acids. The DNA for the CDR3 is TGTGCCAGCAGCTTAGCGGGGCCCGGGGGGACTAACTACAATGAGCAGTTCTTC. Its translation: CASSLAGPGGTNYNEQFF.

The V call is TRBV5-4, the J call TRBJ1-1, with no clear D. The CDR3 covers 14 residues. V dropped 0 bases and J dropped 1 base, with 7 bases sitting between them. The germline V gene encodes CDR1 SGHNT and CDR2 YYREEE (reference sequence). The CDR3 sequence: CASSLEWGNTEAFF. The CDR3 DNA reads as TGTGCCAGCAGCTTGGAGTGGGGGAACACTGAAGCTTTCTTT.

The J gene is TRBJ2-7, the V gene TRBV10-3, with a weak D call TRBD1 (5 bases). The CDR3 extends over 13 amino acids. Trimming took off 10 bases at V and 4 bases at J, with 17 bases between the two ends. The germline V gene encodes CDR1 ENHRY and CDR2 SYGVKD. CDR3 amino acids: CATAPQGRYEQYF. CDR3 DNA sequence: TGTGCCACCGCCCCCCAGGGCCGATACGAGCAGTACTTC.